Each of the 29 T cell receptor beta chains below was sequenced from the same sample in a study of cytomegalovirus exposure and HLA in healthy donors. Primers included in the PCR were 60 Vbeta and 13 Jbeta primers. The assay was immunoSEQ multiplex PCR, and TCRdb's table has in-frame clones only and misses some. Here the sample spans tens of thousands of clones, roughly 80% being singletons. The sample comprised PBMCs. The receptors were gathered from a man over 45 in good health and CMV-seropositive.

This chain connects TRBV5-1 to TRBJ2-1, with 9 bases lining up with TRBD1. The CDR3 is 16 residues long. Germline lookup yields CDR1 SGHRS and CDR2 YFSETQ. Trimming removed 4 bases from V and 8 bases from J; junction bases left unmatched: 13. CDR3 bases: TGCGCCAGCAGCCTTATCACAGGGGGCGCATGGGATGAGCAGTTCTTC. It specifies CASSLITGGAWDEQFF.

V and J are TRBV19 and TRBJ2-5, with D unresolved. The J call could be wrong; TRBJ2-7 is a better fit for the DNA end. Germline V CDR1 and CDR2: LNHDA, SQIVND (reference sequence). The CDR3 runs to 11 residues. For the CDR3, the DNA is TGTGCCAGTAGTAACTACTACGAGCAGTACTTC. Protein: CASSNYYEQYF.

V usage is TRBV19 and J usage is TRBJ2-5, with D possibly matching TRBD1 (5 bases). The CDR3 is 12 residues long. Trimming stripped 6 bases from V and 5 bases from J, with 10 bases between. Looked up from germline, CDR1 is LNHDA and CDR2 is SQIVND (reference sequence). CDR3 bases: TGTGCCAGTAGACAGGTCGGGGAGACCCAGTACTTC. Its translation: CASRQVGETQYF.

This chain links TRBV2 with TRBJ1-2; D gene ambiguous. In germline, CDR1 is SNHLY, CDR2 FYNNEI. The CDR3 contains 14 residues. Trimming shortened V by 4 bases and J by 2 bases, and 11 bases separated the two germline ends. The CDR3 loop reads CASSVSTPNYGYTF. DNA for the CDR3: TGTGCCAGCAGTGTCAGTACCCCGAACTATGGCTACACCTTC.

The chain couples TRBV5-4 to TRBJ1-1; D uncertain. CDR1 is SGHNT, CDR2 YYREEE, per germline (reference sequence). Trimming left V 0 bases short and J 3 bases short, with 9 bases between. The CDR3 spans 14 residues. CDR3 in amino acids: CASSLAESHTEAFF. The CDR3 bases are TGTGCCAGCAGCTTGGCCGAAAGCCACACTGAAGCTTTCTTT. The variable domain in full, completed from reference TRBV5-4 and TRBJ1-1, reads ETGVTQSPTHLIKTRGQQVTLRCSSQSGHNTVSWYQQALGQGPQFIFQYYREEENGRGNFPPRFSGLQFPNYSSELNVNALELDDSALYLCASSLAESHTEAFFGQGTRLTVV.

V gene TRBV9 combines with J gene TRBJ1-3; D is unresolved. Germline assignment: CDR1 SGDLS and CDR2 YYNGEE. Trimming removed 2 bases from V and 4 bases from J, with 7 bases in between. This CDR3 contains 13 residues. The CDR3 protein is CASSVKRGNTIYF. The CDR3 bases are TGTGCCAGCAGCGTCAAGCGGGGAAACACCATATATTTT.

The gene calls are TRBV6-1 and TRBJ2-1, with 8 bases that match TRBD2. CDR3 length: 13 amino acids. Germline CDR1 is MNHNS and CDR2 is SASEGT. V lost 7 bases, J lost 2 bases, and 1 base stayed unmatched. CDR3 sequence (DNA): TGTGCCAGCACTAGCGGGCCCTACAATGAGCAGTTCTTC. Encoded protein: CASTSGPYNEQFF.

The chain links TRBV30 to TRBJ1-2; weak D call: TRBD1 (5 bases). V was cut by 5 bases and J by 1 base, with 14 bases left in between. The CDR3 spans 14 residues. Per the germline V gene, CDR1 is GTSNPN and CDR2 is SVGIG (reference sequence). CDR3 sequence: CAWAPGLLNYGYTF. The CDR3 DNA follows: TGTGCCTGGGCACCGGGACTCCTTAACTATGGCTACACCTTC. The full variable domain, its missing parts supplied by reference TRBV30 and TRBJ1-2, is SQTIHQWPATLVQPVGSPLSLECTVEGTSNPNLYWYRQAAGRGLQLLFYSVGIGQISSEVPQNLSASRPQDRQFILSSKKLLLSDSGFYLCAWAPGLLNYGYTFGSGTRLTVV.

In its sample, this clone was seen once. The gene calls are TRBV6-5 and TRBJ1-6, with TRBD1 matching 7 bases. This CDR3 comprises 15 residues. V shed 5 bases, J shed 8 bases, and the junction held 9 bases outside the gene matches. Germline V gene data show CDR1 as MNHEY and CDR2 as SVGAGI. This CDR3 reads CASSAYRGEDSPLHF. DNA of the CDR3: TGTGCCAGCAGTGCCTACAGGGGCGAAGATTCACCCCTCCACTTT.

The rearrangement uses TRBV6-1 and TRBJ1-2; D unclear. Per the germline V gene, CDR1 is MNHNS and CDR2 is SASEGT. The germline V and J ends were trimmed by 5 bases and 7 bases, with 11 bases remaining between them. This CDR3 spans 12 amino acids. The CDR3 sequence is CASSPFNFGYTF. DNA of the CDR3: TGTGCCAGCAGTCCTTTTAATTTTGGCTACACCTTC.

The rearrangement links TRBV11-3 to TRBJ1-2, with D possibly matching TRBD1 (6 bases). Germline V gives CDR1 SGHNT, CDR2 YENEEA. The CDR3 covers 15 residues. V was clipped by 2 bases and J by 2 bases, with 12 bases between them. The CDR3 sequence: CASSLLPGENYGYTF. Written as DNA, the CDR3 is TGTGCCAGCAGCTTATTACCAGGGGAAAACTATGGCTACACCTTC.

This clone was counted a few times. The chain joins TRBV2 to TRBJ2-7; no reliable D call. CDR1 and CDR2 from the germline V gene are SNHLY and FYNNEI. V shed 7 bases and J shed 2 bases, with 6 bases lying between them. The CDR3 spans 11 residues. The chain's CDR3 is CASIGAYEQYF. In nucleotides, the CDR3 is TGTGCCAGCATCGGAGCCTACGAGCAGTACTTC. Together with reference TRBV2 and TRBJ2-7, the CDR3 gives the full variable domain: EPEVTQTPSHQVTQMGQEVILRCVPISNHLYFYWYRQILGQKVEFLVSFYNNEISEKSEIFDDQFSVERPDGSNFTLKIRSTKLEDSAMYFCASIGAYEQYFGPGTRLTVT.

The chain couples TRBV5-1 to TRBJ2-1; TRBD2 is a possible D gene (5 bases). V lost 4 bases and J lost 4, with 15 bases in between. CDR3 length: 15 amino acids. Germline-derived CDR1 and CDR2 are SGHRS and YFSETQ. CDR3 DNA sequence: TGCGCCAGCAGCCCGGCCCCCGGGGTTTACAATGAGCAGTTCTTC. As protein: CASSPAPGVYNEQFF.

In its sample, this clone was seen a few times. This chain uses TRBV7-3 with TRBJ2-1; weak D call: TRBD2 (6 bases). V lost 2 bases and J lost 7, with 18 bases in between. Germline CDR1 reads SGHTA; CDR2 reads FQGTGA. This CDR3 region has 16 residues. The CDR3 loop reads CASSLYSGRRGNEQFF. In DNA, the CDR3 is TGTGCCAGCAGCTTATATAGCGGACGCCGCGGGAATGAGCAGTTCTTC.

CDR3 coding DNA: TGTGCCAGCTCACTGCGTGTGCACTACGAGCAGTACTTC. Translated, it gives CASSLRVHYEQYF. This rearrangement joins TRBV18 to TRBJ2-7; D is ambiguous. Trimming removed 4 bases at V and 3 bases at J, with 10 bases between. The CDR3 runs to 13 residues. Germline-derived CDR1 and CDR2 are KGHSH and LQKENI.

The chain couples TRBV30 to TRBJ1-1, with a possible D match to TRBD1 (6 bases). This CDR3 has 13 residues. Germline V gene lookup returns CDR1 GTSNPN and CDR2 SVGIG (reference sequence). The V end lost 5 bases, the J end lost 3 bases, and 13 bases lay between the germline ends. The DNA of the CDR3 is TGTGCCTGGCAGTCAACAGGGTACACTGAAGCTTTCTTT. Protein: CAWQSTGYTEAFF.

This chain uses TRBV2 with TRBJ1-3; weak D call: TRBD1 (6 bases). The CDR3 sequence is 15 residues long. Trimming removed 5 bases from V and 0 bases from J, with 11 bases in between. Germline V gene lookup returns CDR1 SNHLY and CDR2 FYNNEI. The CDR3 DNA reads TGTGCCAGCAGTCAACAGGGTGGCTCTGGAAACACCATATATTTT. Translating gives CASSQQGGSGNTIYF.

The V and J genes are TRBV4-2 and TRBJ2-3, with TRBD2 matching 10 bases. CDR1 is LGHNA, CDR2 YNFKEQ, per germline. V shed 1 base and J 1 base; nucleotides not matched to a gene: 14. The CDR3 covers 20 residues. The CDR3 nucleotides are TGTGCCAGCAGCCAAGGGTGGGTAGCGGGAGGACTACGGGGCACAGATACGCAGTATTTT. It codes for CASSQGWVAGGLRGTDTQYF.

This chain joins TRBV6-4 and TRBJ2-7; 12 positions match TRBD2. V shed 7 bases, J shed 3 bases, and the junction held 10 bases outside the gene matches. The germline V gene encodes CDR1 MRHNA and CDR2 SNTAGT. The CDR3 sequence is 16 residues long. The chain's CDR3 is CASKGLTSGRFYEQYF. DNA for the CDR3: TGTGCCAGCAAAGGCTTGACTAGCGGGAGATTCTACGAGCAGTACTTC.

The rearrangement uses TRBV18 and TRBJ1-6; TRBD1 matches 9 bases. Looked up from germline, CDR1 is KGHSH and CDR2 is LQKENI. This CDR3 has 16 amino acids. V was pared by 1 base and J by 10 bases, with 8 bases of the junction left unmatched. In DNA, the CDR3 is TGTGCCAGCTCACCACTGGGGACAGGGAAAGAGTCACCCCTCCACTTT. Translating it yields CASSPLGTGKESPLHF.

J is TRBJ2-3 and V is TRBV19; 8 bases fit TRBD1. J was trimmed by 0 bases and V by 1 base; bases with no gene match: 0. This CDR3 is 15 amino acids long. CDR1 is LNHDA and CDR2 is SQIVND in the germline V gene (reference sequence). CDR3 sequence (DNA): TGTGCCAGTAGTATAGGACAGGGGAGCACAGATACGCAGTATTTT. Its translation is CASSIGQGSTDTQYF. Full variable domain (remainder filled in from reference TRBV19 and TRBJ2-3): DGGITQSPKYLFRKEGQNVTLSCEQNLNHDAMYWYRQDPGQGLRLIYYSQIVNDFQKGDIAEGYSVSREKKESFPLTVTSAQKNPTAFYLCASSIGQGSTDTQYFGPGTRLTVL.

The rearrangement links TRBV7-2 to TRBJ2-7; 8 bases align to TRBD1. Germline V gene data show CDR1 as SGHTA and CDR2 as FQGNSA. This CDR3 is built from 15 residues. V shed 0 bases, J shed 3 bases, and the junction held 4 bases outside the gene matches. CDR3 amino acids: CASSLARDRIYEQYF. The CDR3 DNA is TGTGCCAGCAGCTTAGCCAGGGACAGGATCTACGAGCAGTACTTC.

This chain connects TRBV6-6 to TRBJ2-5; D is ambiguous. TRBJ2-7 explains the end of the DNA better; the J call may be wrong. CDR1 is MNHNY, CDR2 SVGAGI, per germline (reference sequence). This CDR3 is 14 amino acids long. CDR3 coding DNA: TGTGCCAGCAGTTACTCTGGGTCGAACTACGAGCAGTACTTC. Translated: CASSYSGSNYEQYF.

This rearrangement joins TRBV18 to TRBJ1-1; 7 bases are shared with TRBD1. Trimming at V came to 5 bases and at J to 2 bases, leaving 8 bases not matched to a gene. The CDR3 is 15 residues long. Per the germline V gene, CDR1 is KGHSH and CDR2 is LQKENI. The DNA of the CDR3 is TGTGCCAGCTCAAGGACAGGACCGAAAAACACTGAAGCTTTCTTT. As protein: CASSRTGPKNTEAFF.

The chain couples TRBV4-2 to TRBJ2-5; the match to TRBD2 covers 10 bases. V shed 4 bases, J shed 5 bases, and the junction held 10 bases outside the gene matches. Germline values: CDR1 LGHNA, CDR2 YNFKEQ. The CDR3 is 16 residues long. CDR3 bases: TGTGCCAGCAGCCGACGAGCGGGAGGGCCCGGGGAGACCCAGTACTTC. Protein: CASSRRAGGPGETQYF.

This rearrangement joins TRBV10-2 to TRBJ2-2; maybe TRBD1 (6 bases). Trimming removed 7 bases at V and 7 bases at J, with 13 bases between. The germline gives CDR1 WSHSY, CDR2 SAAADI. This CDR3 has 13 residues. The CDR3 here is CASNLDRSGELFF. The CDR3 DNA reads TGCGCCAGCAACCTAGACAGGAGCGGGGAGCTGTTTTTT.

This chain uses TRBV30 with TRBJ2-5; D unclear. V lost 0 bases, J lost 5 bases, and 4 bases lay in between. Germline CDR1 GTSNPN, CDR2 SVGIG (reference sequence). This CDR3 comprises 11 residues. CDR3 bases: TGTGCCTGGAGTGTACAGGAGACCCAGTACTTC. The encoded protein is CAWSVQETQYF.

The genes are TRBV5-1 and TRBJ2-5, with 12 nucleotides matching TRBD2. The V and J ends lost 0 bases and 4 bases, in that order; junction bases with no gene match: 7. The germline V gene has CDR1 SGHRS and CDR2 YFSETQ. The length of the CDR3 is 17 residues. In DNA form, the CDR3 reads TGCGCCAGCAGCTTGGGGTCTAGCGGGAGGGCCCGAGAGACCCAGTACTTC. This gives the protein CASSLGSSGRARETQYF.

The chain is built from TRBV7-2 and TRBJ1-1; TRBD1 matches 7 bases. Losses at the gene ends were 5 bases for V and 6 bases for J; bases not matched to a gene: 6. CDR3 length: 13 residues. Germline CDR1 SGHTA, CDR2 FQGNSA. Written as DNA, the CDR3 is TGTGCCAGCAGCCAACAGGGGCGGGCTGAAGCTTTCTTT. Amino acid sequence: CASSQQGRAEAFF.